This entry lists 29 T cell receptor beta chains sequenced from one sample in a study of human T cells and chemical hapten exposure. This sample's time point: pre-sensitization, week 0. Treatment meaning: therapeutic diphenylcyclopropenone sensitization with weekly scalp DPC. TCRdb recomputed calls from the RACE reads with MiXCR, one row per CDR3 protein. The sample yields approximately 320,000 distinct CDR3 sequences, about 5% seen once. Sequencing was performed on whole blood, taken in connection with sensitization to the hapten diphenylcyclopropenone (DPC). All receptors come from a young woman with alopecia areata. Some clones in this sample may be carry-over from other donors' samples.

This clonotype has a handful of counts. The V gene is TRBV27, the J gene TRBJ2-6, with no clear D. There are 15 residues in the CDR3. Germline values: CDR1 MNHEY, CDR2 SMNVEV (reference sequence). Deletions cut 5 bases from V and 0 bases from J, with 8 bases between. DNA for the CDR3: TGTGCCAGCAGTCCCCGCCTCTCTGGGGCCAACGTCCTGACTTTC. It codes for CASSPRLSGANVLTF. Drawing the rest from reference TRBV27 and TRBJ2-6, the complete variable domain is EAQVTQNPRYLITVTGKKLTVTCSQNMNHEYMSWYRQDPGLGLRQIYYSMNVEVTDKGDVPEGYKVSRKEKRNFPLILESPSPNQTSLYFCASSPRLSGANVLTFGAGSRLTVL.

The chain has TRBV5-4 and TRBJ2-2, with 8 positions matching TRBD1. The V gene's germline CDR1 is SGHNT and CDR2 YYREEE (reference sequence). V shed 1 base, J shed 4 bases, and the junction held 6 bases outside the gene matches. The CDR3 runs to 16 residues. CDR3 protein: CASSLRGRGLTGELFF. The CDR3 coding sequence is TGTGCCAGCAGCTTGAGAGGCAGGGGGCTCACCGGGGAGCTGTTTTTT.

Ten or more counts support this clonotype. This chain uses TRBV18 with TRBJ1-1; D might be TRBD1 (6 bases). Between the trimmed V and J ends, which lost 5 bases and 3 bases, there was a span of 13 bases. CDR3 length equals 14 residues. Germline V gene sequence: CDR1 KGHSH, CDR2 LQKENI. CDR3 in amino acids: CASSEGWGHTEAFF. The CDR3 DNA reads as TGTGCCAGCTCAGAGGGTTGGGGGCACACTGAAGCTTTCTTT.

The chain has TRBV18 and TRBJ1-5; 7 bases match TRBD1. CDR3 length: 15 residues. CDR1 is KGHSH, CDR2 LQKENI, per germline. V trimming: 3 bases; J trimming: 2 bases; junction bases outside the gene matches: 4. DNA for the CDR3: TGTGCCAGCTCACCGGTCGGGACAGGCAATCAGCCCCAGCATTTT. It yields the protein CASSPVGTGNQPQHF. Using reference TRBV18 and TRBJ1-5 for the parts outside the CDR3, the full variable domain is NAGVMQNPRHLVRRRGQEARLRCSPMKGHSHVYWYRQLPEEGLKFMVYLQKENIIDESGMPKERFSAEFPKEGPSILRIQQVVRGDSAAYFCASSPVGTGNQPQHFGDGTRLSIL.

This clonotype was picked up many times. The chain uses TRBV28 and TRBJ1-3; no clear D gene. Trimming took 2 bases from V and 0 from J, leaving 11 bases between them. The CDR3 consists of 16 residues. Germline V gives CDR1 MDHEN, CDR2 SYDVKM. The CDR3 is CASSLPRGVSGNTIYF. In DNA, the CDR3 is TGTGCCAGCAGTTTACCCCGGGGAGTCTCTGGAAACACCATATATTTT.

This clonotype was counted between two and nine times. This chain connects TRBV5-1 to TRBJ2-3; no clear D. Germline lookup yields CDR1 SGHRS and CDR2 YFSETQ. Trimming took off 1 base at V and 2 bases at J, with 11 bases between the two ends. The CDR3 runs to 15 residues. In DNA, the CDR3 is TGCGCCAGCAGCTTGAAGGCCTCCAACACAGATACGCAGTATTTT. Translated, it gives CASSLKASNTDTQYF.

The chain has TRBV27 and TRBJ1-2; tentative D call: TRBD1 (6 bases). Trimming removed 6 bases from V and 7 bases from J, with 18 bases in between. The germline CDR1 and CDR2 sequences are MNHEY and SMNVEV (reference sequence). This CDR3 spans 14 amino acids. CDR3 protein: CASSGGEHRVGYTF. CDR3 nucleotides: TGTGCCAGCAGCGGCGGGGAACACAGGGTTGGCTACACCTTC.

CDR3 in DNA: TGTGCCAGCAGTTTCGGGGACCGAACATTTCAAGAGACCCAGTACTTC. Translating gives CASSFGDRTFQETQYF. The chain couples TRBV12-3 or TRBV12-4 to TRBJ2-5; the D call may be TRBD1 or TRBD2 (5 bases each). This CDR3 is 16 amino acids long. V was cut by 3 bases and J by 2 bases, with 16 bases left in between.

Points on this clonotype: A much larger clone differs by one base, so this may be a read error. The CDR3 DNA is TGTGCCGGCACCAAAGGACAGGAGGGGGAAAAACTGTTTTTT. As protein: CAGTKGQEGEKLFF. The gene calls are TRBV12-3 or TRBV12-4 and TRBJ1-4, with TRBD1 identical over 7 bases. The V segment lost 11 bases and the J segment 8 bases; nucleotides outside the gene matches: 14. This CDR3 contains 14 residues.

This clonotype was counted at least ten times. The junction departs from germline at one end; a sequencing error may be responsible. The chain links TRBV7-7 to TRBJ2-1; 10 bases map to TRBD1. The germline V gene encodes CDR1 SSHAT and CDR2 FNYEAQ (reference sequence). CDR3 length: 13 residues. CDR3: CASSDRGRGEQFF. In nucleotides, the CDR3 is TGTGCTAGCAGTGACAGGGGGCGCGGTGAGCAGTTCTTC.

This clonotype was counted ten times or more. The chain employs TRBV4-3 and TRBJ2-3; TRBD1 is a possible D gene (6 bases). The CDR3 consists of 14 residues. V lost 1 base and J lost 4, with 9 bases in between. The germline CDR1 and CDR2 sequences are LGHNA and YSLEER. For the CDR3, the DNA is TGCGCCAGCAGCCAAGTACAGGGACCAGATACGCAGTATTTT. Its translation: CASSQVQGPDTQYF.

The sample holds many counts of this clonotype. The chain couples TRBV10-3 to TRBJ2-2; D gene ambiguous. V was clipped by 10 bases and J by 8 bases, with 11 bases between them. Germline V CDR1 and CDR2: ENHRY, SYGVKD. This CDR3 contains 11 residues. This CDR3 is CATRIEGELFF. The CDR3 DNA reads TGTGCCACACGGATCGAGGGGGAGCTGTTTTTT.

This clonotype has at least ten counts. This sequence joins TRBV6-5 and TRBJ1-2; perhaps TRBD1 as D (6 bases). From germline, CDR1 is MNHEY and CDR2 SVGAGI. The CDR3 consists of 15 residues. Trimming took 0 bases from V and 4 from J, leaving 12 bases between them. CDR3 residues: CASSYSIGQPYGYTF. For the CDR3, the DNA is TGTGCCAGCAGTTACTCGATAGGACAGCCCTATGGCTACACCTTC.

The chain is built from TRBV9 and TRBJ1-3; the D is unclear. Germline V gene lookup returns CDR1 SGDLS and CDR2 YYNGEE. V lost 2 bases and J 0 bases, leaving 6 bases between the germline ends. This CDR3 has 14 amino acids. The CDR3 region has the DNA TGTGCCAGCAGCGTGGAGTTCTCTGGAAACACCATATATTTT. As protein: CASSVEFSGNTIYF.

This sequence joins TRBV6-4 and TRBJ2-3; 13 bases match TRBD2. The V gene's germline CDR1 is MRHNA and CDR2 SNTAGT. This CDR3 comprises 16 residues. V shed 2 bases, J shed 1 base, and the junction held 0 bases outside the gene matches. CDR3 DNA sequence: TGTGCCAGCAGTGACGGGACTAGCGGGGGCACAGATACGCAGTATTTT. Protein sequence: CASSDGTSGGTDTQYF.

This clonotype has a count of ten or more. The chain joins TRBV7-6 to TRBJ2-3; either TRBD1 or TRBD2 may fit D (6 bases each). V was shortened by 5 bases and J by 3 bases, with 9 bases between the two germline ends. The CDR3 totals 13 residues. The V gene's germline CDR1 is SGHVS and CDR2 FNYEAQ. CDR3 nucleotides: TGTGCCAGCAGCGGGGGGCCAACAGATACGCAGTATTTT. Amino acids: CASSGGPTDTQYF.

This clonotype has at least ten counts. This rearrangement joins TRBV6-5 to TRBJ2-7; TRBD2 aligns across 9 bases. Germline CDR1 MNHEY, CDR2 SVGAGI. This CDR3 is 15 amino acids long. The V gene end was trimmed by 2 bases and the J gene end by 7 bases; junction bases not matched to a gene: 9. CDR3 sequence reads: CASSYLAGGPGEQYF. The CDR3, as DNA: TGTGCCAGCAGTTACCTGGCGGGGGGGCCGGGGGAGCAGTACTTC.

This clonotype was counted at least ten times. This chain connects TRBV6-2 or TRBV6-3 to TRBJ1-1; D is perhaps TRBD1 (6 bases). Per germline, CDR1 MNHEY and CDR2 SVGEGT. The CDR3 has 18 residues. Trimming pared 0 bases from V and 5 bases from J, leaving 22 bases between. The CDR3 spells CASSYSMELSTGRTEAFF. The CDR3 DNA reads as TGTGCCAGCAGTTACTCGATGGAGTTGTCGACAGGTCGGACTGAAGCTTTCTTT.

This clonotype appeared a few times. The chain is built from TRBV7-3 and TRBJ1-1; a possible D gene is TRBD1 (5 bases). V dropped 2 bases and J dropped 9 bases, with 10 bases sitting between them. There are 12 residues in the CDR3. Germline values: CDR1 SGHTA, CDR2 FQGTGA. Written as DNA, the CDR3 is TGTGCCAGCAGCTTATCCGGGACTAAAGCTTTCTTT. Protein: CASSLSGTKAFF.

This clonotype was recorded many times. The rearrangement uses TRBV28 and TRBJ2-5; 11 nucleotides match TRBD2. The CDR3 runs to 17 residues. Germline V gives CDR1 MDHEN, CDR2 SYDVKM. After removal of 4 bases from V and 1 base from J, the junction contained 8 bases not matched to a gene. The CDR3: CASSSYLAGGGQETQYF. CDR3 DNA sequence: TGTGCCAGCAGTTCATACCTAGCGGGGGGAGGCCAAGAGACCCAGTACTTC.

The V call is TRBV19, the J call TRBJ2-7; 9 bases are a match to TRBD1. Germline V gene data show CDR1 as LNHDA and CDR2 as SQIVND (reference sequence). The CDR3 runs 16 residues. V trimming: 4 bases; J trimming: 3 bases; junction bases outside the gene matches: 10. CDR3 amino acids: CASSRKKGQGFYEQYF. The CDR3 region has the DNA TGTGCCAGTAGTAGAAAGAAGGGACAGGGATTCTACGAGCAGTACTTC.

This clonotype was recorded many times. The chain is built from TRBV29-1 and TRBJ1-2, with D uncertain. Trimming stripped 0 bases from V and 3 bases from J, with 11 bases between. CDR1 is SQVTM and CDR2 is ANQGSEA in the germline V gene. The CDR3 runs 14 residues. Here the CDR3 DNA reads TGCAGCGTTGAAGATAAAGACATCTACTATGGCTACACCTTC. Translating it yields CSVEDKDIYYGYTF.

This clonotype has a count of ten or more. The V and J genes are TRBV2 and TRBJ2-5; D call uncertain. The germline V gene encodes CDR1 SNHLY and CDR2 FYNNEI. The CDR3 is 11 residues long. Trimming pared 8 bases from V and 10 bases from J, leaving 14 bases between. The chain's CDR3 is CASVEGGIQYF. In nucleotides, the CDR3 is TGTGCCAGCGTGGAAGGCGGTATCCAGTACTTC.

A few counts support this clonotype. V usage is TRBV28 and J usage is TRBJ2-7; the match to TRBD1 covers 8 bases. Losses at the gene ends were 4 bases for V and 5 bases for J; bases not matched to a gene: 7. This CDR3 region has 14 residues. Germline V gives CDR1 MDHEN, CDR2 SYDVKM. This CDR3 reads CASSSRQGRHEQYF. CDR3 coding DNA: TGTGCCAGCAGTTCACGACAGGGGCGGCACGAGCAGTACTTC. The full variable domain, in which reference TRBV28 and TRBJ2-7 provide the parts outside the CDR3, is DVKVTQSSRYLVKRTGEKVFLECVQDMDHENMFWYRQDPGLGLRLIYFSYDVKMKEKGDIPEGYSVSREKKERFSLILESASTNQTSMYLCASSSRQGRHEQYFGPGTRLTVT.

The genes are TRBV3-1 and TRBJ2-7; possible D gene TRBD2, 6 bases. The CDR3 spans 16 residues. With 0 bases removed from V and 5 bases from J, the gap between germline ends came to 17 bases. Germline CDR1 and CDR2: LGHDT and YNNKEL (reference sequence). The CDR3 DNA reads as TGTGCCAGCAGCCAAGAGGGAGTAGGAGGGATCGACGAGCAGTACTTC. Amino acid sequence: CASSQEGVGGIDEQYF.

At least ten counts were recorded for this clonotype. This chain joins TRBV29-1 and TRBJ2-3, with D possibly being TRBD1 (5 bases). The germline gives CDR1 SQVTM, CDR2 ANQGSEA. V was pared by 7 bases and J by 2 bases, with 10 bases between. The CDR3 sequence is 12 residues long. For the CDR3, the DNA is TGCAGCGGGGGCCGGGTCACAGATACGCAGTATTTT. Residues: CSGGRVTDTQYF.

This clonotype has ten or more counts. CDR3 DNA: TGTGCCAGTAGTAGGGCGGTGGACTATGGCTACACCTTC. The encoded protein is CASSRAVDYGYTF. V is TRBV19 and J is TRBJ1-2, with unresolved D. CDR1 and CDR2 from the germline V gene are LNHDA and SQIVND (reference sequence). V dropped 4 bases and J dropped 3 bases, with 9 bases sitting between them. This CDR3 spans 13 amino acids. Together with reference TRBV19 and TRBJ1-2, the CDR3 gives the full variable domain: DGGITQSPKYLFRKEGQNVTLSCEQNLNHDAMYWYRQDPGQGLRLIYYSQIVNDFQKGDIAEGYSVSREKKESFPLTVTSAQKNPTAFYLCASSRAVDYGYTFGSGTRLTVV.

Only a few counts were recorded for this clonotype. This chain links TRBV20-1 with TRBJ1-2, with D possibly TRBD1 on 5 matching bases. Germline assignment: CDR1 DFQATT and CDR2 SNEGSKA (reference sequence). The CDR3 is made up of 11 amino acids. V lost 5 bases to trimming and J lost 8 bases, with 12 bases between them. The CDR3 loop reads CSAPRDVGYTF. Here the CDR3 DNA reads TGCAGTGCTCCGAGGGACGTCGGCTACACCTTC.

This clonotype was seen ten or more times. The chain couples TRBV7-9 to TRBJ1-2, with D possibly TRBD1 on 5 matching bases. V gave up 5 bases and J gave up 6 bases, with 10 bases separating them. The CDR3 is 12 residues long. In germline, CDR1 is SEHNR, CDR2 FQNEAQ (reference sequence). The CDR3 is CASSLNRNGYTF. DNA for the CDR3: TGTGCCAGCAGCCTCAACAGGAATGGCTACACCTTC.